Presented here are 5 T cell receptor beta chains from one specimen sequenced in a study of identical twins. A single record per CDR3 protein comes from TCRdb applying MiXCR to the 5' RACE reads. Counted here are roughly 1,500,000 distinct CDR3 sequences, about 31% occurring once; the ten biggest clones make up 0.25% to 0.3%. The sequenced sample consisted of cord blood. These receptors all come from a newborn girl in good health.

The chain has TRBV5-1 and TRBJ2-6; 7 nucleotides match TRBD1. From germline, CDR1 is SGHRS and CDR2 YFSETQ. The CDR3 consists of 15 residues. J lost 2 bases, V lost 2 bases, and 1 base had no gene match. DNA for the CDR3: TGCGCCAGCAGCTTTGACAGGGCTGGGGCCAACGTCCTGACTTTC. It translates to CASSFDRAGANVLTF.

In this sample, this clonotype turned up a few times. The rearrangement joins TRBV27 to TRBJ2-2, with D possibly TRBD2 on 7 matching bases. The CDR3 is made up of 15 amino acids. Trimming cost V 7 bases and J 6 bases, with 18 bases left between them. The germline gives CDR1 MNHEY, CDR2 SMNVEV (reference sequence). This chain's CDR3 is CASNPRGGLPGELFF. The CDR3 DNA sequence: TGTGCCAGCAATCCGAGGGGGGGCCTCCCCGGGGAGCTGTTTTTT.

This clonotype was detected a few times. The rearrangement joins TRBV7-2 to TRBJ2-7; 9 bases agree with TRBD1. The CDR3 runs to 16 residues. Trimming at V came to 2 bases and at J to 2 bases, leaving 7 bases not matched to a gene. The germline V gene has CDR1 SGHTA and CDR2 FQGNSA. The CDR3 spells CASSLTGTGKTYEQYF. CDR3 sequence (DNA): TGTGCCAGCAGCTTAACCGGGACAGGGAAGACCTACGAGCAGTACTTC.

This clonotype was counted many times. The chain has TRBV6-6 and TRBJ2-7; 13 bases fit TRBD2. CDR3 size: 15 residues. Trimming at V came to 3 bases and at J to 5 bases, leaving 4 bases not matched to a gene. CDR1 is MNHNY, CDR2 SVGAGI, per germline (reference sequence). DNA for the CDR3: TGTGCCAGCAGTTATAGGACTAGCGGGAGAAACGAGCAGTACTTC. This encodes CASSYRTSGRNEQYF.

Concerning this clonotype itself: A read error is possible here, since a much larger clone lies one base away. The chain joins TRBV6-2 or TRBV6-3 to TRBJ2-1; the match to TRBD2 covers 10 bases. This CDR3 is 15 amino acids long. The V segment lost 6 bases and the J segment 6 bases; nucleotides outside the gene matches: 8. Per germline, CDR1 MNHEY and CDR2 SVGEGT. The DNA of the CDR3 is TGTGCCAGCAGCCCCGCTAGCGGGGGCCCCAATGAGCAGTTCTTC. This sequence encodes CASSPASGGPNEQFF.